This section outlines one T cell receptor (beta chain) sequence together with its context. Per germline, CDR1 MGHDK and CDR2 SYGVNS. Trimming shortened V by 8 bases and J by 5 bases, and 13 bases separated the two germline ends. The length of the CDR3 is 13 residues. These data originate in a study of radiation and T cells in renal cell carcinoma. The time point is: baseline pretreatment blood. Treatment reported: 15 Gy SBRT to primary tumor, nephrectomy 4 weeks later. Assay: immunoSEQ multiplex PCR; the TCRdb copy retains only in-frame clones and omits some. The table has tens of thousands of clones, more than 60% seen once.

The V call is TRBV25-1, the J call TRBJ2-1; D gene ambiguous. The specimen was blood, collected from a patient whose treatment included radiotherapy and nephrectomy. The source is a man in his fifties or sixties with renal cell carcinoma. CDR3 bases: TGTGCCAGCGGACCAAGGGTAGACAATGAGCAGTTCTTC. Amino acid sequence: CASGPRVDNEQFF. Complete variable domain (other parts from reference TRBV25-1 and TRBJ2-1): EADIYQTPRYLVIGTGKKITLECSQTMGHDKMYWYQQDPGMELHLIHYSYGVNSTEKGDLSSESTVSRIRTEHFPLTLESARPSHTSQYLCASGPRVDNEQFFGPGTRLTVL.